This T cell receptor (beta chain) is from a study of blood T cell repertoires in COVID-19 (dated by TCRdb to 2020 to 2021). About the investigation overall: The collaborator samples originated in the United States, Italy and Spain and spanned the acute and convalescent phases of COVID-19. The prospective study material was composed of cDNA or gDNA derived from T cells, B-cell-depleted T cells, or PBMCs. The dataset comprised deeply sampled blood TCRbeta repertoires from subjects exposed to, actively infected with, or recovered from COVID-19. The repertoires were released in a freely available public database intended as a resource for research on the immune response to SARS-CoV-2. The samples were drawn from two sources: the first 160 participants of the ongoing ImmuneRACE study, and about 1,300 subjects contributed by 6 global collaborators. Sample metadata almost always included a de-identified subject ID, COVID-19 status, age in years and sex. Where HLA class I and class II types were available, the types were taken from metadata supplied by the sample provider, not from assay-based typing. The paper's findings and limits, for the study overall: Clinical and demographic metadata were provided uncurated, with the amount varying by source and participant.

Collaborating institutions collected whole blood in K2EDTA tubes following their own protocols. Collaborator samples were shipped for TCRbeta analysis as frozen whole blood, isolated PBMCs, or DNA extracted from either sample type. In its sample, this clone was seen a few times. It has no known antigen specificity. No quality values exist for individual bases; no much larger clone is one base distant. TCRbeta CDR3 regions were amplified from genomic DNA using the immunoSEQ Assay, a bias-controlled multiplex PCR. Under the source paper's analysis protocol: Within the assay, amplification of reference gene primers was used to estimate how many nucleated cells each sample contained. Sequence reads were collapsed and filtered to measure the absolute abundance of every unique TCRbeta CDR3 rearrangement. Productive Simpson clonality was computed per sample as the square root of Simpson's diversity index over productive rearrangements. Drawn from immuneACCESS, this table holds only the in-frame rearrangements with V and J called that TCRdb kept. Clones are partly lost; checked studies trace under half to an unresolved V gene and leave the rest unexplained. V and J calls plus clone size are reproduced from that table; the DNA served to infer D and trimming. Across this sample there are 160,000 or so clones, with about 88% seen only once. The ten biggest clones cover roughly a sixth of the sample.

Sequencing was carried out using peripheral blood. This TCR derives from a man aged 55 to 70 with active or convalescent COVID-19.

DNA sequence: TGTGCCAGCAGCGATAGACAGGGACTGGGCGGCGAGCAGTACTTC. It specifies CASSDRQGLGGEQYF. This chain is built from TRBV27 and TRBJ2-7, and possibly TRBD1, on 7 matching bases. For CDR1 and CDR2, the germline V gene (reference sequence) lists MNHEY and SMNVEV. The CDR3 has 15 amino acids, counting the end cysteine and phenylalanine. Here the CDR3 DNA is all that survives: 45 bases in frame from base 1. Between the V and J ends, shortened by 6 bases and 6 bases respectively, the junction contains 21 bases.